This T cell receptor beta chain was documented in a study of blood T cell repertoires in COVID-19. As for the study in general: Researchers got acute and convalescent COVID-19 samples from the United States, Italy and Spain. T cells, B-cell-depleted T cells, or PBMCs supplied cDNA or gDNA.

In the study's own analysis: Using reference gene primer amplification, nucleated cell counts were estimated. Profiled with immunoSEQ multiplex PCR; TCRdb holds only in-frame clones, not every one. D and trimming come from the DNA, and the V and J calls and clone size come from that table. The sample yields about 190,000 clones, around 85% seen once. This clone showed up just once. This sample also contains other DNA sequences that code for the same CDR3. The source of this sequence is a man aged 50 to 60 who had recovered from COVID-19. Sequenced sample: peripheral blood.

In DNA, the CDR3 is TGTGCCAGCAGCTCTAGCGGGAGGACAGATACGCAGTATTTT. Its protein product is CASSSSGRTDTQYF. The genes are TRBV9 and TRBJ2-3; TRBD2 aligns across 11 bases. The CDR3 sequence is 14 residues long. Germline V gene data show CDR1 as SGDLS and CDR2 as YYNGEE. With V trimmed by 4 bases and J by 3 bases, 1 base remained unmatched.